The 21 T cell receptor beta chains reported below all come from one sample, sequenced in a study of response to subunit inactivated influenza vaccine. TCRdb used MiXCR to reprocess the RT-PCR reads, holding one entry per CDR3 protein. The sample has about 480,000 distinct CDR3 sequences; approximately 10% are singletons. Sequencing was performed on PBMCs from blood, taken roughly 46 days after vaccination. The receptors were sampled from a man aged 45-65 years who received an inactivated influenza vaccine.

This chain links TRBV12-3 or TRBV12-4 with TRBJ1-1; 8 nucleotides line up with TRBD1. CDR3 size: 14 residues. J was trimmed by 5 bases and V by 6 bases; bases with no gene match: 8. The CDR3 coding sequence is TGTGCCAGCAGCATATCACAGGGGGGAACTGAAGCTTTCTTT. Protein sequence: CASSISQGGTEAFF.

The chain uses TRBV6-1 and TRBJ2-7; 7 bases line up with TRBD1. Germline V lookup: CDR1 MNHNS, CDR2 SASEGT. The CDR3 has 13 amino acids. Trimming at V came to 5 bases and at J to 3 bases, leaving 4 bases not matched to a gene. The CDR3 coding sequence is TGTGCCAGCAGTATGGGACAGCTCTACGAGCAGTACTTC. It specifies CASSMGQLYEQYF.

Ten or more counts support this clonotype. V is TRBV6-2 or TRBV6-3 and J is TRBJ2-7; 7 bases are shared with TRBD2. The CDR3 sequence is 14 residues long. V shed 2 bases and J 3 bases; nucleotides not matched to a gene: 4. Germline V lookup: CDR1 MNHEY, CDR2 SVGEGT. In DNA, the CDR3 is TGTGCCAGCAGTTACGTGTCGGGGGGCTACGAGCAGTACTTC. Its protein product is CASSYVSGGYEQYF.

This rearrangement joins TRBV5-5 to TRBJ1-1; perhaps TRBD1 as D (6 bases). Germline V gene lookup returns CDR1 SGHKS and CDR2 YYEKEE (reference sequence). V was trimmed by 0 bases and J by 3 bases, leaving 9 bases between them. The CDR3 is 14 amino acids. The CDR3 bases are TGTGCCAGCAGCTTGGTGGGGGCCGACACTGAAGCTTTCTTT. It specifies CASSLVGADTEAFF.

The rearrangement links TRBV7-2 to TRBJ2-2; D not certain. CDR1 SGHTA and CDR2 FQGNSA come from the germline V gene. This CDR3 spans 17 amino acids. Trimming took off 5 bases at V and 0 bases at J, with 16 bases between the two ends. The CDR3 is CASSPADWRANTGELFF. The DNA for the CDR3 is TGTGCCAGCAGCCCAGCCGACTGGCGCGCGAACACCGGGGAGCTGTTTTTT.

The chain is built from TRBV3-1 and TRBJ1-2; maybe TRBD1 (6 bases). Germline V lookup: CDR1 LGHDT, CDR2 YNNKEL (reference sequence). V dropped 3 bases and J dropped 7 bases, with 6 bases sitting between them. There are 11 residues in the CDR3. The CDR3 DNA is TGTGCCAGCAGCCAGACAGGTGGCTACACCTTC. This codes for CASSQTGGYTF.

This clonotype was seen a few times. The gene calls are TRBV4-3 and TRBJ1-2; no reliable D call. Trimming pared 0 bases from V and 4 bases from J, leaving 6 bases between. This CDR3 is built from 13 residues. Germline V gene lookup returns CDR1 LGHNA and CDR2 YSLEER. The CDR3 region has the DNA TGCGCCAGCAGCCAAGATTTCCCCTATGGCTACACCTTC. Its protein product is CASSQDFPYGYTF.

The genes are TRBV7-2 and TRBJ2-7; D gene ambiguous. V lost 7 bases, J lost 2 bases, and 15 bases lay in between. The germline gives CDR1 SGHTA, CDR2 FQGNSA. The CDR3 is 14 amino acids. The CDR3 is CASTTEPTAYEQYF. CDR3 sequence (DNA): TGTGCCAGCACCACCGAGCCCACCGCCTACGAGCAGTACTTC.

The V gene is TRBV4-3, the J gene TRBJ2-3; 7 bases fit TRBD2. CDR1 LGHNA and CDR2 YSLEER come from the germline V gene. This CDR3 is built from 16 residues. With V trimmed by 1 base and J by 1 base, 5 bases remained unmatched. The CDR3 DNA is TGCGCCAGCAGCCAAGCTGGGGGGGTCCGCACAGATACGCAGTATTTT. Its protein is CASSQAGGVRTDTQYF.

This clonotype was recorded at least ten times. The chain recombines TRBV6-2 or TRBV6-3 with TRBJ2-7, with TRBD1 matching 7 bases. Per the germline V gene, CDR1 is MNHEY and CDR2 is SVGEGT. The CDR3 covers 14 residues. V was clipped by 5 bases and J by 6 bases; unmatched bases: 10. The CDR3 DNA follows: TGTGCCAGCAGTCCACAGGGGTCCTTATCCGAGCAGTACTTC. Protein product: CASSPQGSLSEQYF.

The chain is built from TRBV5-1 and TRBJ2-5; a possible D gene is TRBD1 (6 bases). This CDR3 comprises 15 residues. The germline CDR1 and CDR2 sequences are SGHRS and YFSETQ. V was trimmed by 7 bases and J by 5 bases, leaving 21 bases between them. The CDR3 is CASRRTGGEGETQYF. CDR3 nucleotide sequence: TGCGCCAGCCGACGGACTGGGGGCGAGGGGGAGACCCAGTACTTC.

CDR3: CASSGQPNTEAFF. Here the CDR3 DNA reads TGCGCCAGCAGTGGACAGCCCAACACTGAAGCTTTCTTT. The chain joins TRBV5-1 to TRBJ1-1, with TRBD1 as a possible D gene (6 bases). CDR1 is SGHRS, CDR2 YFSETQ, per germline. Trimming removed 5 bases at V and 2 bases at J, with 10 bases between. The CDR3 is 13 residues long.

This chain joins TRBV20-1 and TRBJ2-7, with unresolved D. Trimming took off 5 bases at V and 2 bases at J, with 7 bases between the two ends. Germline CDR1 is DFQATT and CDR2 is SNEGSKA (reference sequence). The CDR3 has 11 amino acids. The CDR3 sequence is CSAGSTYEQYF. DNA of the CDR3: TGCAGTGCTGGTTCAACCTACGAGCAGTACTTC.

The genes are TRBV12-3 or TRBV12-4 and TRBJ2-2; D is possibly TRBD2 (5 bases). The CDR3 totals 13 residues. V was trimmed by 6 bases and J by 5 bases, leaving 10 bases between them. CDR3 residues: CASSLTMTGELFF. CDR3 DNA: TGTGCCAGCAGCTTGACTATGACCGGGGAGCTGTTTTTT.

The rearrangement joins TRBV7-8 to TRBJ1-1; D uncertain. The ends were cut back, 4 bases at V and 8 bases at J, with 11 bases in the middle. In germline, CDR1 is SGHVS, CDR2 FQNEAQ. This CDR3 has 12 residues. CDR3 in amino acids: CASSSLRPEAFF. DNA for the CDR3: TGTGCCAGCAGCTCCCTCCGCCCCGAAGCTTTCTTT.

A few counts support this clonotype. V usage is TRBV3-1 and J usage is TRBJ1-2; unclear D gene. The CDR3 is 12 amino acids. The germline V gene has CDR1 LGHDT and CDR2 YNNKEL (reference sequence). Trimming removed 1 base from V and 6 bases from J, with 6 bases in between. CDR3 loop: CASSQVGNGYTF. The CDR3 region has the DNA TGTGCCAGCAGCCAAGTTGGGAATGGCTACACCTTC.

The genes are TRBV4-3 and TRBJ2-2; maybe TRBD1 (6 bases). The CDR3 sequence is 15 residues long. CDR1 and CDR2 from the germline V gene are LGHNA and YSLEER. Trimming pared 0 bases from V and 7 bases from J, leaving 12 bases between. The CDR3 bases are TGCGCCAGCAGCCAAGATCCACAGGGTATCGGGGAGCTGTTTTTT. This translates into CASSQDPQGIGELFF.

The chain uses TRBV12-3 or TRBV12-4 and TRBJ1-1; 7 bases are a match to TRBD1. This CDR3 is 13 amino acids long. With V trimmed by 3 bases and J by 6 bases, 4 bases remained unmatched. The CDR3 reads CASSFYRGAEAFF. The CDR3 DNA reads as TGTGCCAGCAGTTTTTACAGGGGAGCTGAAGCTTTCTTT.

This clonotype showed up many times. V and J are TRBV6-5 and TRBJ2-7; D is perhaps TRBD1 or TRBD2 (6 bases each). Trimming left V 0 bases short and J 4 bases short, with 10 bases between. This CDR3 is built from 14 residues. Germline values: CDR1 MNHEY, CDR2 SVGAGI. The CDR3 region is CASSYSSGQYEQYF. For the CDR3, the DNA is TGTGCCAGCAGTTACTCTAGCGGACAGTACGAGCAGTACTTC.

The chain joins TRBV4-2 to TRBJ2-5, with D perhaps matching TRBD1 or TRBD2 (5 bases each). Germline V CDR1 and CDR2: LGHNA, YNFKEQ. Trimming took off 0 bases at V and 4 bases at J, with 12 bases between the two ends. This CDR3 contains 15 residues. CDR3 residues: CASSQDPGDGETQYF. In DNA, the CDR3 is TGTGCCAGCAGCCAAGATCCCGGGGACGGAGAGACCCAGTACTTC.

This clonotype showed up many times. The J gene is TRBJ1-1, the V gene TRBV12-3 or TRBV12-4; D is unresolved. CDR3 length: 12 residues. V dropped 7 bases and J dropped 0 bases, with 6 bases sitting between them. The CDR3 region is CASIGVNTEAFF. In nucleotides, the CDR3 is TGTGCCAGCATCGGAGTGAACACTGAAGCTTTCTTT.